Listed here are 15 T cell receptor beta chains from one sample, sequenced in a study of blood T cell repertoires in COVID-19. The protocol was immunoSEQ multiplex PCR, while the TCRdb copy is restricted to in-frame clones and leaves out a portion. The profile shows a few hundred thousand clones, more than 70% of them singletons. The sequenced material came from PBMCs or T cells enriched from blood (not recorded which). The receptors stem from a woman under 40 who had been exposed to COVID-19.

The chain couples TRBV10-3 to TRBJ2-2; 10 nucleotides line up with TRBD2. The CDR3 is made up of 17 amino acids. In germline, CDR1 is ENHRY, CDR2 SYGVKD. The ends lost 4 bases at V and 4 bases at J; junction bases unmatched: 9. Here the CDR3 reads CAISGLGLALSTGELFF. CDR3 nucleotides: TGTGCCATCAGTGGGTTGGGACTAGCGTTGAGCACCGGGGAGCTGTTTTTT.

Worth noting for this clone: This sample includes further DNA sequences coding for the same CDR3. CDR3 loop: CASSPGGNQPQHF. In DNA form, the CDR3 reads TGTGCCAGCAGCCCGGGTGGCAATCAGCCCCAGCATTTT. The chain has TRBV11-2 and TRBJ1-5; no definite D call. Trimming pared 5 bases from V and 2 bases from J, leaving 7 bases between. Germline CDR1 reads SGHAT; CDR2 reads FQNNGV. The CDR3 is 13 amino acids. Full variable domain (outside the CDR3, taken from reference TRBV11-2 and TRBJ1-5): EAGVAQSPRYKIIEKRQSVAFWCNPISGHATLYWYQQILGQGPKLLIQFQNNGVVDDSQLPKDRFSAERLKGVDSTLKIQPAKLEDSAVYLCASSPGGNQPQHFGDGTRLSIL.

The chain couples TRBV18 to TRBJ2-2; 11 bases line up with TRBD2. Germline CDR1 reads KGHSH; CDR2 reads LQKENI. The CDR3 loop spans 15 amino acids. The V segment lost 5 bases and the J segment 5 bases; nucleotides outside the gene matches: 4. The CDR3 DNA follows: TGTGCCAGCTCAGCTCCTAGCGGGGGGACCGGGGAGCTGTTTTTT. Protein product: CASSAPSGGTGELFF.

In this sample, this clone turned up a few times. The chain is built from TRBV7-9 and TRBJ1-1; maybe TRBD1 (5 bases). The CDR3 is 12 residues long. Germline V gives CDR1 SEHNR, CDR2 FQNEAQ (reference sequence). Trimming stripped 1 base from V and 10 bases from J, with 10 bases between. In DNA form, the CDR3 reads TGTGCCAGCAGCTTAGACGGGGGAGGAGCTTTCTTT. Amino acids: CASSLDGGGAFF.

V gene TRBV19 combines with J gene TRBJ1-1; D is possibly TRBD1 (5 bases). Deletions cut 2 bases from V and 5 bases from J, with 12 bases between. The length of the CDR3 is 14 residues. The germline gives CDR1 LNHDA, CDR2 SQIVND (reference sequence). This CDR3 is CASSIQGIFTEAFF. In DNA, the CDR3 is TGTGCCAGTAGTATACAGGGAATCTTTACTGAAGCTTTCTTT.

This clone appeared once. The rearrangement links TRBV11-2 to TRBJ2-1, with TRBD2 matching over 8 bases. V shed 4 bases, J shed 5 bases, and the junction held 7 bases outside the gene matches. CDR1 and CDR2 from the germline V gene are SGHAT and FQNNGV. CDR3 size: 15 residues. CDR3 sequence reads: CASSWLASGHNEQFF. The CDR3 nucleotides read TGTGCCAGCAGCTGGTTGGCTAGCGGGCACAATGAGCAGTTCTTC.

V usage is TRBV5-1 and J usage is TRBJ1-1, with TRBD1 matching 7 bases. The CDR3 has 15 residues. Germline assignment: CDR1 SGHRS and CDR2 YFSETQ. Germline trimming cut 0 bases from V and 10 bases from J; bases unmatched to any gene: 12. The DNA for the CDR3 is TGCGCCAGCAGCTTGGGTGAGGGGGCGAGAAGAGGAGCTTTCTTT. Its translation is CASSLGEGARRGAFF.

The CDR3 loop reads CASSRRLTGSGNTIYF. In nucleotides, the CDR3 is TGTGCCAGCAGCCGACGCCTGACAGGGTCTGGAAACACCATATATTTT. V is TRBV3-1 (or the pseudogene TRBV3-2) and J is TRBJ1-3, with 7 positions matching TRBD1. Germline V gene data show CDR1 as LGHDT and CDR2 as YNNKEL (reference sequence). J lost 1 base, V lost 4 bases, and 7 bases had no gene match. This CDR3 is 16 amino acids long.

The chain is built from TRBV18 and TRBJ2-2; 7 nucleotides align to TRBD1. V dropped 6 bases and J dropped 0; count of bases not matched to a gene: 4. The CDR3 runs 15 residues. Germline V gives CDR1 KGHSH, CDR2 LQKENI. CDR3 amino acids: CASSGTEANTGELFF. The CDR3, as DNA: TGTGCCAGCTCCGGGACAGAGGCGAACACCGGGGAGCTGTTTTTT.

This chain joins TRBV28 and TRBJ2-1, with TRBD2 identical over 7 bases. CDR3 length: 12 amino acids. Germline CDR1 reads MDHEN; CDR2 reads SYDVKM. V shed 6 bases, J shed 15 bases, and the junction held 11 bases outside the gene matches. The CDR3 reads CASRSQRDPTFF. CDR3 bases: TGTGCCAGCAGGTCCCAGCGGGACCCGACGTTCTTC.

The genes are TRBV15 and TRBJ2-7, with TRBD2 matching 14 bases. The length of the CDR3 is 17 residues. Germline assignment: CDR1 LNHNV and CDR2 YYDKDF (reference sequence). The V gene end was trimmed by 4 bases and the J gene end by 4 bases; junction bases not matched to a gene: 9. The CDR3 nucleotides read TGTGCCACCAGCAACCCGGCCGGGACTAGCGGGAGATACGAGCAGTACTTC. Its translation: CATSNPAGTSGRYEQYF.

In this sample, this clone turned up once. The rearrangement links TRBV7-8 to TRBJ1-5; the match to TRBD1 covers 8 bases. The ends lost 1 base at V and 2 bases at J; junction bases unmatched: 13. Germline CDR1 reads SGHVS; CDR2 reads FQNEAQ. There are 19 residues in the CDR3. CDR3: CASSLVPGGFAQGNQPQHF. DNA of the CDR3: TGTGCCAGCAGCTTAGTTCCAGGGGGCTTCGCTCAAGGCAATCAGCCCCAGCATTTT. The full variable domain, in which reference TRBV7-8 and TRBJ1-5 provide the parts outside the CDR3, is GAGVSQSPRYKVAKRGQDVALRCDPISGHVSLFWYQQALGQGPEFLTYFQNEAQLDKSGLPSDRFFAERPEGSVSTLKIQRTQQEDSAVYLCASSLVPGGFAQGNQPQHFGDGTRLSIL.

The chain is built from TRBV3-1 (or the pseudogene TRBV3-2) and TRBJ2-2, with 12 bases that match TRBD2. The germline gives CDR1 LGHDT, CDR2 YNNKEL (reference sequence). The J segment lost 1 base and the V segment lost 2 bases, leaving 2 bases of the junction unmatched. The CDR3 loop spans 17 amino acids. The CDR3 loop reads CASSQPLAGGNTGELFF. CDR3 bases: TGTGCCAGCAGCCAACCACTAGCGGGGGGGAACACCGGGGAGCTGTTTTTT.

The rearrangement links TRBV12-3 or TRBV12-4 to TRBJ1-2, with D possibly TRBD1 on 6 matching bases. This CDR3 region has 13 residues. V was pared by 6 bases and J by 0 bases, with 8 bases between. This CDR3 is CASSRGANYGYTF. The CDR3 DNA follows: TGTGCCAGCAGCAGGGGTGCTAACTATGGCTACACCTTC.

About this clone: Other DNA sequences of this sample code for an identical CDR3. This chain connects TRBV28 to TRBJ1-1, with TRBD1 matching over 7 bases. V gave up 5 bases and J gave up 2 bases; unmatched junction bases: 5. There are 14 residues in the CDR3. Germline assignment: CDR1 MDHEN and CDR2 SYDVKM. CDR3 nucleotides: TGTGCCAGCAGTGTGGGACAGCTAAACACTGAAGCTTTCTTT. Its protein product is CASSVGQLNTEAFF.